This T cell receptor beta chain was retrieved from a study of shared T cell receptors in the human thymus. The table lists this clone with a count of one. The CDR3 is made up of 15 amino acids. Germline V CDR1 and CDR2: SNHLY, FYNNEI. The ends lost 6 bases at V and 3 bases at J; junction bases unmatched: 8. Measured with immunoSEQ multiplex PCR; TCRdb has only the in-frame clones, and not every one. The table includes roughly 560,000 clones, approximately 80% detected once. The sample also formed part of further work on human thymus T cells. As that study records: Each of the donors was a healthy Finnish infant who was undergoing open corrective cardiac surgery for congenital heart defects. It was from resections taken during corrective heart surgery that the thymus tissue came. Seemingly biased V and J gene usage marked thymic and blood repertoires. Related research reported highly overlapping thymic repertoires among unrelated individuals.

The clonotype comes from a boy in the first two years of life with a congenital heart defect. The sequencing input was thymocytes. This rearrangement joins TRBV2 to TRBJ1-1; 9 bases align to TRBD1. This CDR3 is CASSPRDRVDTEAFF. The CDR3 DNA reads TGTGCCAGCAGCCCAAGGGACAGGGTGGACACTGAAGCTTTCTTT.